A single sample is the source of the 32 T cell receptor beta chains below, sequenced in a study of PD-1 blockade in classical Hodgkin lymphoma. Autologous stem cell transplantation was followed by relapse in every patient, and brentuximab vedotin exposure varied. Repertoires were generated with immunoSEQ multiplex PCR, while TCRdb's copy carries only in-frame clones and drops some. The data show 11,000 or so clones, with roughly 84% seen just once and roughly 29% held by the top ten. Sequenced here: peripheral blood mononuclear cells (PBMCs), sampled at baseline. These receptors came from a human donor with classical Hodgkin lymphoma.

The V and J genes are TRBV7-9 and TRBJ1-1; D not certain. Per the germline V gene, CDR1 is SEHNR and CDR2 is FQNEAQ (reference sequence). Trimming took off 5 bases at V and 1 base at J, with 11 bases between the two ends. CDR3 length: 14 residues. The CDR3 DNA reads as TGTGCCAGCAGCCTGTTAACAGAGAACACTGAAGCTTTCTTT. It encodes CASSLLTENTEAFF.

This clone was recorded a few times. The CDR3 DNA reads as TGTGCCAGCAGCTTTCTACGAGGCTCCACAGATACGCAGTATTTT. This translates into CASSFLRGSTDTQYF. The V gene is TRBV7-9, the J gene TRBJ2-3, with D unresolved. Trimming shortened V by 3 bases and J by 2 bases, and 12 bases separated the two germline ends. The CDR3 consists of 15 residues. Germline V gene data show CDR1 as SEHNR and CDR2 as FQNEAQ (reference sequence).

This clone was seen only once. This chain connects TRBV10-2 to TRBJ2-1; 7 bases align to TRBD1. J was trimmed by 5 bases and V by 4 bases; bases with no gene match: 5. From germline, CDR1 is WSHSY and CDR2 SAAADI. This CDR3 contains 14 residues. The CDR3 protein is CASSVKGAHNEQFF. The CDR3 bases are TGCGCCAGCAGTGTTAAGGGGGCACACAATGAGCAGTTCTTC.

The CDR3 DNA reads as TGTGCTAGTGGTTTAGGGAGGTCCGAGCAGTACTTC. As protein: CASGLGRSEQYF. The genes are TRBV12-5 and TRBJ2-7, with D tentatively TRBD2 (6 bases). Deletions cut 3 bases from V and 6 bases from J, with 9 bases between. The CDR3 consists of 12 residues. Germline lookup yields CDR1 LGHNT and CDR2 FRNRAP.

This clone was seen only a few times. The V gene is TRBV7-2, the J gene TRBJ1-2; D ambiguous. V lost 0 bases and J lost 7, with 9 bases in between. CDR1 SGHTA and CDR2 FQGNSA come from the germline V gene. This CDR3 has 13 residues. This chain's CDR3 is CASSLAFDGGYTF. CDR3 sequence (DNA): TGTGCCAGCAGCTTAGCGTTTGATGGTGGCTACACCTTC.

The chain is built from TRBV19 and TRBJ1-5, with 9 bases fitting TRBD1. Germline CDR1 is LNHDA and CDR2 is SQIVND (reference sequence). The CDR3 covers 15 residues. Trimming at V came to 4 bases and at J to 4 bases, leaving 5 bases not matched to a gene. The CDR3 here is CASSRTGVGNQPQHF. Here the CDR3 DNA reads TGTGCCAGTAGTAGGACAGGGGTTGGGAATCAGCCCCAGCATTTT.

This clone has a handful of counts. CDR3 amino acids: CASWTGSSSYEQYF. CDR3 bases: TGTGCCAGTTGGACAGGGTCTAGCTCCTACGAGCAGTACTTC. The V call is TRBV6-1, the J call TRBJ2-7; 8 bases agree with TRBD1. V lost 9 bases and J lost 0; bases outside the gene matches: 7. Looked up from germline, CDR1 is MNHNS and CDR2 is SASEGT. The CDR3 loop spans 14 amino acids.

This chain links TRBV6-5 with TRBJ1-2; D remains ambiguous. Germline V gene data show CDR1 as MNHEY and CDR2 as SVGAGI. This CDR3 spans 12 amino acids. The ends were cut back, 4 bases at V and 5 bases at J, with 8 bases in the middle. Written as DNA, the CDR3 is TGTGCCAGCAGTTCCGGAGATTATGGCTACACCTTC. Translated, it gives CASSSGDYGYTF.

This chain connects TRBV5-4 to TRBJ1-2; D is uncertain. Trimming removed 0 bases at V and 5 bases at J, with 5 bases between. Per germline, CDR1 SGHNT and CDR2 YYREEE (reference sequence). CDR3 length: 12 amino acids. CDR3: CASSLDSYGYTF. Written as DNA, the CDR3 is TGTGCCAGCAGCTTGGACAGTTATGGCTACACCTTC.

This rearrangement joins TRBV5-6 to TRBJ2-7, with TRBD1 as a possible D gene (5 bases). CDR1 is SGHDT, CDR2 YYEEEE, per germline. This CDR3 contains 13 residues. V was clipped by 2 bases and J by 2 bases, with 8 bases between them. CDR3 region: CASSFTGPYEQYF. The CDR3 region has the DNA TGTGCCAGCAGCTTCACAGGACCCTACGAGCAGTACTTC. Full variable domain (outside the CDR3, taken from reference TRBV5-6 and TRBJ2-7): DAGVTQSPTHLIKTRGQQVTLRCSPKSGHDTVSWYQQALGQGPQFIFQYYEEEERQRGNFPDRFSGHQFPNYSSELNVNALLLGDSALYLCASSFTGPYEQYFGPGTRLTVT.

V is TRBV27 and J is TRBJ2-1; 8 bases fit TRBD2. The CDR3 has 14 residues. The V gene end was trimmed by 5 bases and the J gene end by 6 bases; junction bases not matched to a gene: 6. Germline CDR1 is MNHEY and CDR2 is SMNVEV (reference sequence). Written as DNA, the CDR3 is TGTGCCAGCAGTCGGTTAGCGGGATCCAATGAGCAGTTCTTC. This translates into CASSRLAGSNEQFF.

This chain joins TRBV5-5 and TRBJ1-2, with D unclear. Germline lookup yields CDR1 SGHKS and CDR2 YYEKEE (reference sequence). The germline V and J ends were trimmed by 7 bases and 4 bases, with 17 bases remaining between them. The CDR3 runs 14 residues. The CDR3 DNA reads TGTGCCAGCCTAGAGTCGCGAAAGACCTATGGCTACACCTTC. Translated: CASLESRKTYGYTF.

J is TRBJ2-1 and V is TRBV4-2, with D unresolved. Germline CDR1 and CDR2: LGHNA and YNFKEQ. The CDR3 runs 12 residues. The germline V and J ends were trimmed by 0 bases and 10 bases, with 7 bases remaining between them. DNA for the CDR3: TGTGCCAGCAGCCAAGAGGGAACAGAGCAGTTCTTC. Translation gives CASSQEGTEQFF.

The J gene is TRBJ1-3, the V gene TRBV30; no clear D gene. The V gene lost 2 bases and the J gene lost 2 bases, with 13 bases spanning the gap. The length of the CDR3 is 15 residues. The germline gives CDR1 GTSNPN, CDR2 SVGIG (reference sequence). CDR3 residues: CAWSRHSGPGNTIYF. The CDR3 DNA follows: TGTGCCTGGAGTCGACACTCTGGCCCTGGAAACACCATATATTTT.

The chain links TRBV11-2 to TRBJ2-3, with D perhaps given as TRBD1 or TRBD2 (5 bases each). The germline CDR1 and CDR2 sequences are SGHAT and FQNNGV. V lost 2 bases to trimming and J lost 8 bases, with 11 bases between them. The CDR3 covers 13 residues. This CDR3 is CASSLIRDGTQYF. DNA for the CDR3: TGTGCCAGCAGCTTAATCAGGGACGGTACGCAGTATTTT.

Details on this clone: This specimen includes other DNA sequences encoding the same CDR3. This chain links TRBV4-3 with TRBJ1-1, with unresolved D. Germline V lookup: CDR1 LGHNA, CDR2 YSLEER. CDR3 length equals 15 residues. V lost 0 bases and J 0 bases, leaving 8 bases between the germline ends. The CDR3 DNA is TGCGCCAGCAGCCAAGAAGCTGGGTTGAACACTGAAGCTTTCTTT. Its translation is CASSQEAGLNTEAFF.

The chain uses TRBV5-4 and TRBJ1-2; no reliable D call. The CDR3 consists of 14 residues. Looked up from germline, CDR1 is SGHNT and CDR2 is YYREEE (reference sequence). V lost 4 bases, J lost 8 bases, and 18 bases lay in between. Here the CDR3 reads CASSGEIIGKGYTF. CDR3 bases: TGTGCCAGCAGCGGCGAAATCATTGGGAAGGGCTACACCTTC.

V and J are TRBV5-8 and TRBJ1-3, with unresolved D. The CDR3 contains 13 residues. CDR1 and CDR2 from the germline V gene are SGHTS and YDEGEE. Trimming took off 1 base at V and 8 bases at J, with 10 bases between the two ends. The CDR3 reads CASSLQEDDTIYF. DNA for the CDR3: TGTGCCAGCAGCTTGCAAGAGGACGACACCATATATTTT.

This clone has only a few counts. The chain is built from TRBV5-6 and TRBJ2-7, with D possibly TRBD2 on 5 matching bases. The CDR3 has 12 amino acids. Per germline, CDR1 SGHDT and CDR2 YYEEEE. Deletions cut 1 base from V and 6 bases from J, with 8 bases between. The CDR3 loop reads CASSLRGTEQYF. In nucleotides, the CDR3 is TGTGCCAGCAGCTTGCGGGGAACCGAGCAGTACTTC.

J is TRBJ1-2 and V is TRBV27, with D unresolved. Germline CDR1 is MNHEY and CDR2 is SMNVEV (reference sequence). The CDR3 runs 14 residues. V was shortened by 5 bases and J by 2 bases, with 12 bases between the two germline ends. The CDR3 sequence: CASSPDVENYGYTF. For the CDR3, the DNA is TGTGCCAGCAGTCCCGACGTAGAGAACTATGGCTACACCTTC.

The chain is built from TRBV6-5 and TRBJ2-7, with 8 bases matching TRBD1. The germline CDR1 and CDR2 sequences are MNHEY and SVGAGI. The trim removed 6 bases at V and 0 bases at J, leaving 7 bases unmatched. The CDR3 spans 15 residues. The CDR3: CASRPWTGRSYEQYF. The CDR3 bases are TGTGCCAGCAGACCCTGGACAGGGCGCTCCTACGAGCAGTACTTC.

This chain joins TRBV12-5 and TRBJ2-2; 7 positions agree with TRBD2. Per germline, CDR1 LGHNT and CDR2 FRNRAP. The CDR3 runs to 16 residues. V dropped 0 bases and J dropped 4; count of bases not matched to a gene: 5. CDR3 sequence reads: CASGLVLASGTGELFF. CDR3 DNA: TGTGCTAGTGGTTTGGTACTCGCTAGCGGCACCGGGGAGCTGTTTTTT.

This chain joins TRBV9 and TRBJ2-4; D not certain. Germline V gene data show CDR1 as SGDLS and CDR2 as YYNGEE. V dropped 0 bases and J dropped 8 bases, with 12 bases sitting between them. The CDR3 sequence is 14 residues long. Written as DNA, the CDR3 is TGTGCCAGCAGCGTAGGGCCCGGTCCCCACATTCAGTACTTC. This sequence encodes CASSVGPGPHIQYF.

Regarding this clone: The junction and the germline gene differ at one end; a read error may be behind it. The rearrangement joins TRBV28 to TRBJ1-2; 7 positions agree with TRBD1. The CDR3 length is 17 residues. The germline V gene has CDR1 MDHEN and CDR2 SYDVKM. The CDR3 bases are TGTGCCAGCACTTTAGGGAGTGAGGGGGCGCGGATCTATGGCTACACCTTC. Protein: CASTLGSEGARIYGYTF.

The rearrangement joins TRBV11-2 to TRBJ2-2; 8 positions agree with TRBD2. From germline, CDR1 is SGHAT and CDR2 FQNNGV. The ends lost 5 bases at V and 4 bases at J; junction bases unmatched: 12. CDR3 size: 17 residues. In DNA, the CDR3 is TGTGCCAGCAGCCACCCCGGGGGGGGGTCGATCACCGGGGAGCTGTTTTTT. It yields the protein CASSHPGGGSITGELFF.

This clone was observed once. This chain uses TRBV2 with TRBJ2-7; TRBD2 matches at 14 bases. V shed 7 bases and J 4 bases; nucleotides not matched to a gene: 15. This CDR3 contains 18 residues. Germline V gene data show CDR1 as SNHLY and CDR2 as FYNNEI. CDR3 region: CASKHLGLAGGVVYEQYF. The CDR3 region has the DNA TGTGCCAGCAAACACTTAGGACTAGCGGGGGGCGTTGTATACGAGCAGTACTTC.

This chain connects TRBV28 to TRBJ1-1; D ambiguous. CDR1 and CDR2 (germline): MDHEN, SYDVKM. The CDR3 consists of 13 residues. Trimming stripped 5 bases from V and 6 bases from J, with 13 bases between. CDR3 sequence: CASSPPRTPEAFF. Written as DNA, the CDR3 is TGTGCCAGCAGTCCTCCGAGGACGCCTGAAGCTTTCTTT.

This clone was observed a single time. This sequence joins TRBV9 and TRBJ1-2; the match to TRBD1 covers 9 bases. With 2 bases clipped from V and 2 bases from J, the junction kept 1 base outside the gene matches. The CDR3 extends over 14 amino acids. Germline V gives CDR1 SGDLS, CDR2 YYNGEE. CDR3 in DNA: TGTGCCAGCAGCGTCGACAGGGGGAACTATGGCTACACCTTC. Amino acid sequence: CASSVDRGNYGYTF.

V and J are TRBV7-3 and TRBJ2-2; the D is unclear. Germline CDR1 is SGHTA and CDR2 is FQGTGA. CDR3 length equals 14 residues. The V end lost 8 bases, the J end lost 1 base, and 11 bases lay between the germline ends. CDR3 sequence reads: CASGTTENTGELFF. The DNA of the CDR3 is TGTGCCAGCGGCACCACGGAGAACACCGGGGAGCTGTTTTTT.

The J gene is TRBJ2-2, the V gene TRBV5-1; D possibly corresponds to TRBD1 (6 bases). The CDR3 consists of 17 residues. The V end lost 2 bases, the J end lost 2 bases, and 16 bases lay between the germline ends. CDR1 SGHRS and CDR2 YFSETQ come from the germline V gene. CDR3 in amino acids: CASSFGWGQDNTGELFF. Here the CDR3 DNA reads TGCGCCAGCAGCTTCGGATGGGGACAAGATAACACCGGGGAGCTGTTTTTT.

The V gene is TRBV10-3, the J gene TRBJ2-1, with 10 bases matching TRBD2. From germline, CDR1 is ENHRY and CDR2 SYGVKD. The CDR3 extends over 15 amino acids. For the CDR3, the DNA is TGTGGGCGGAGACTAGCGGGTTTATGGGCCAATGAGCAGTTCTTC. The encoded protein is CGRRLAGLWANEQFF.

The gene calls are TRBV5-5 and TRBJ2-7; D remains ambiguous. The CDR3 is made up of 12 amino acids. Trimming removed 6 bases at V and 0 bases at J, with 7 bases between. Germline V gives CDR1 SGHKS, CDR2 YYEKEE (reference sequence). The CDR3 nucleotides read TGTGCCAGCACCCAGAGCTCCTACGAGCAGTACTTC. This encodes CASTQSSYEQYF.